The entry below gives a single TCR beta chain sequence along with its context. Its matching antigen is unknown. This CDR3 has 14 amino acids. V was cut by 3 bases and J by 6 bases, with 14 bases left in between. Per germline, CDR1 SGHDT and CDR2 YYEEEE. The data stem from a study of cytomegalovirus exposure and HLA in healthy donors. As for the study in general: A later analysis reported the same platform for the 100 to 150 validation repertoires and the 666 first-cohort repertoires. Broader study findings: High specificity and sensitivity for cytomegalovirus status were reported for the classifier. Across donors, most TCRs were seen rarely, yet some public ones were widespread. The study put under 200 TCR beta chains on its list as cytomegalovirus-associated.

Measured with immunoSEQ multiplex PCR; TCRdb has only the in-frame clones, and not every one. The data contain 100,000 to 150,000 clones, about 89% of them singletons. This sequence was found in a woman younger than 30 in good health and CMV-seronegative. Sequenced sample: PBMCs. The chain is built from TRBV5-6 and TRBJ2-3; possibly TRBD2 for D (5 bases). CDR3: CASSSSGIVDTQYF. The CDR3 bases are TGTGCCAGCAGCTCGTCCGGGATTGTGGATACGCAGTATTTT.